The 18 T cell receptor beta chains presented below share a single source sample, sequenced in a study of blood T cell repertoires in COVID-19. This table comes from immunoSEQ multiplex PCR, and its TCRdb copy is limited to in-frame clones, with some not included. The table has about 400,000 clones, 88% seen once. Sequencing was done on a sample of PBMCs or T cells enriched from blood (not recorded which). The receptor set was obtained from a woman aged 40 to 50 with acute COVID-19.

CDR3 DNA sequence: TGTGCCAGCAGTTACTCGATCAGGGTGGAAACCGGGGAGCTGTTTTTT. Translating it yields CASSYSIRVETGELFF. V usage is TRBV6-6 and J usage is TRBJ2-2, with D perhaps TRBD1 (5 bases). The length of the CDR3 is 16 residues. Germline CDR1 and CDR2: MNHNY and SVGAGI (reference sequence). Trimming removed 0 bases at V and 5 bases at J, with 13 bases between.

This clone was recorded once. The gene calls are TRBV11-2 and TRBJ2-2, with D unclear. From germline, CDR1 is SGHAT and CDR2 FQNNGV. Trimming cost V 0 bases and J 2 bases, with 10 bases left between them. The CDR3 contains 16 residues. The CDR3 DNA reads as TGTGCCAGCAGCTTAGAGCTGGGTAGCAACACCGGGGAGCTGTTTTTT. It is translated as CASSLELGSNTGELFF.

The chain has TRBV12-3 or TRBV12-4 and TRBJ2-3, with 7 bases that match TRBD1. This CDR3 region has 11 residues. The V gene end was trimmed by 10 bases and the J gene end by 9 bases; junction bases not matched to a gene: 7. The CDR3 coding sequence is TGTGCCACCTCATACAGGGGCACGCAGTATTTT. Amino acids: CATSYRGTQYF.

The J gene is TRBJ1-2, the V gene TRBV30; TRBD1 aligns across 8 bases. Germline V gives CDR1 GTSNPN, CDR2 SVGIG (reference sequence). The CDR3 is made up of 14 amino acids. J was trimmed by 3 bases and V by 0 bases; bases with no gene match: 3. The CDR3 coding sequence is TGTGCCTGGAGTGTAGACAGGGGCGACTATGGCTACACCTTC. Amino acid sequence: CAWSVDRGDYGYTF.

V is TRBV4-1 and J is TRBJ1-2; a possible D gene is TRBD1 (5 bases). CDR3 length: 15 residues. CDR1 and CDR2 (germline): MGHRA, YSYEKL. The V gene lost 5 bases and the J gene lost 3 bases, with 16 bases spanning the gap. The CDR3 region has the DNA TGCGCCAGCAGCGTAAGCCCCAGGGATCACTATGGCTACACCTTC. It specifies CASSVSPRDHYGYTF.

This chain uses TRBV5-8 with TRBJ2-5; the match to TRBD2 covers 8 bases. With V trimmed by 1 base and J by 1 base, 6 bases remained unmatched. The germline V gene encodes CDR1 SGHTS and CDR2 YDEGEE. CDR3 length: 16 residues. CDR3 sequence (DNA): TGTGCCAGCAGCTTGCCGGCTAGCGGGTTCCAAGAGACCCAGTACTTC. It encodes CASSLPASGFQETQYF.

This chain joins TRBV9 and TRBJ2-1; a possible D gene is TRBD2 (5 bases). This CDR3 region has 16 residues. The germline gives CDR1 SGDLS, CDR2 YYNGEE. V shed 0 bases and J shed 2 bases, with 12 bases lying between them. The CDR3: CASSVVIGVPYNEQFF. CDR3 DNA: TGTGCCAGCAGCGTAGTTATCGGGGTCCCCTACAATGAGCAGTTCTTC. The variable domain in full, with the rest retrieved from reference TRBV9 and TRBJ2-1, is DSGVTQTPKHLITATGQRVTLRCSPRSGDLSVYWYQQSLDQGLQFLIQYYNGEERAKGNILERFSAQQFPDLHSELNLSSLELGDSALYFCASSVVIGVPYNEQFFGPGTRLTVL.

The chain links TRBV2 to TRBJ2-7; 9 bases map to TRBD1. V lost 5 bases, J lost 3 bases, and 14 bases stayed unmatched. The CDR3 is 17 amino acids. Germline-derived CDR1 and CDR2 are SNHLY and FYNNEI. In nucleotides, the CDR3 is TGTGCCAGCAGTTACGGGGGTACAGGGGGCACAGTCTACGAGCAGTACTTC. Its protein is CASSYGGTGGTVYEQYF. The full variable domain, completed using reference TRBV2 and TRBJ2-7, is EPEVTQTPSHQVTQMGQEVILRCVPISNHLYFYWYRQILGQKVEFLVSFYNNEISEKSEIFDDQFSVERPDGSNFTLKIRSTKLEDSAMYFCASSYGGTGGTVYEQYFGPGTRLTVT.

The chain employs TRBV9 and TRBJ2-3; TRBD2 matches at 9 bases. The CDR3 is 14 amino acids. The germline CDR1 and CDR2 sequences are SGDLS and YYNGEE. Germline trimming cut 4 bases from V and 3 bases from J; bases unmatched to any gene: 3. Here the CDR3 reads CASSPGLATDTQYF. CDR3 nucleotide sequence: TGTGCCAGCAGCCCCGGACTAGCGACAGATACGCAGTATTTT.

The chain employs TRBV18 and TRBJ2-1; 8 bases are shared with TRBD2. J was trimmed by 5 bases and V by 3 bases; bases with no gene match: 3. The CDR3 loop spans 14 amino acids. From germline, CDR1 is KGHSH and CDR2 LQKENI. The CDR3 region is CASSPTSGHNEQFF. In nucleotides, the CDR3 is TGTGCCAGCTCACCTACTAGCGGCCACAATGAGCAGTTCTTC.

The chain joins TRBV5-5 to TRBJ1-5; D call uncertain. Trimming stripped 4 bases from V and 0 bases from J, with 11 bases between. The germline V gene has CDR1 SGHKS and CDR2 YYEKEE (reference sequence). This CDR3 is built from 15 residues. The CDR3 protein is CASSVTFDSNQPQHF. The CDR3 DNA sequence: TGTGCCAGCAGCGTAACATTTGATAGCAATCAGCCCCAGCATTTT.

In DNA form, the CDR3 reads TGTGCCAGCAGTTTACAGGGTAGGAACACCATATATTTT. Amino acids: CASSLQGRNTIYF. The V and J genes are TRBV27 and TRBJ1-3; tentatively, D is TRBD1 (5 bases). CDR1 and CDR2 from the germline V gene are MNHEY and SMNVEV (reference sequence). CDR3 length: 13 residues. V was shortened by 2 bases and J by 7 bases, with 9 bases between the two germline ends.

This clone was picked up a small number of times. The chain combines TRBV5-1 with TRBJ1-6, with TRBD1 identical over 8 bases. This CDR3 is built from 15 residues. Trimming at V came to 4 bases and at J to 7 bases, leaving 7 bases not matched to a gene. Per the germline V gene, CDR1 is SGHRS and CDR2 is YFSETQ. In DNA form, the CDR3 reads TGCGCCAGCAGCAAGCAGACAGGGGCCAATTCACCCCTCCACTTT. Translating gives CASSKQTGANSPLHF.

The J gene is TRBJ2-2, the V gene TRBV19; 8 nucleotides agree with TRBD1. The CDR3 spans 13 residues. The germline CDR1 and CDR2 sequences are LNHDA and SQIVND (reference sequence). Germline trimming cut 11 bases from V and 5 bases from J; bases unmatched to any gene: 7. The CDR3 here is CALRTGRTGELFF. As DNA, the CDR3 is TGTGCCTTAAGGACAGGGAGGACCGGGGAGCTGTTTTTT.

In DNA, the CDR3 is TGTGCCAGCTCACTGGGGGCTCAGCCCCAGCATTTT. Residues: CASSLGAQPQHF. The chain is built from TRBV18 and TRBJ1-5; tentatively, D is TRBD1 (6 bases). Germline-derived CDR1 and CDR2 are KGHSH and LQKENI. V was pared by 4 bases and J by 6 bases, with 7 bases between. The CDR3 consists of 12 residues.

This clone is a singleton in its sample. The genes are TRBV19 and TRBJ1-4, with 7 bases matching TRBD1. CDR1 LNHDA and CDR2 SQIVND come from the germline V gene (reference sequence). The trim removed 6 bases at V and 8 bases at J, leaving 9 bases unmatched. The CDR3 totals 14 residues. CDR3 sequence: CASRKTGNGEKLFF. CDR3 DNA sequence: TGTGCCAGTAGGAAGACAGGGAACGGGGAAAAACTGTTTTTT.

The J gene is TRBJ2-7, the V gene TRBV7-8, with D perhaps matching TRBD1 (5 bases). V shed 4 bases and J shed 1 base, with 8 bases lying between them. The CDR3 is 13 amino acids. Germline V gene data show CDR1 as SGHVS and CDR2 as FQNEAQ. The CDR3 DNA follows: TGTGCCAGCAGCTCGGACACTTCCTACGAGCAGTACTTC. Translation gives CASSSDTSYEQYF. The full variable domain, with the rest looked up from reference TRBV7-8 and TRBJ2-7, is GAGVSQSPRYKVAKRGQDVALRCDPISGHVSLFWYQQALGQGPEFLTYFQNEAQLDKSGLPSDRFFAERPEGSVSTLKIQRTQQEDSAVYLCASSSDTSYEQYFGPGTRLTVT.

CDR3 loop: CAISESPDTGELFF. The CDR3 DNA reads as TGTGCCATCAGTGAGTCGCCGGACACCGGGGAGCTGTTTTTT. The chain links TRBV10-3 to TRBJ2-2, with D unclear. The CDR3 length is 14 residues. Trimming removed 0 bases at V and 3 bases at J, with 5 bases between. The germline V gene has CDR1 ENHRY and CDR2 SYGVKD.